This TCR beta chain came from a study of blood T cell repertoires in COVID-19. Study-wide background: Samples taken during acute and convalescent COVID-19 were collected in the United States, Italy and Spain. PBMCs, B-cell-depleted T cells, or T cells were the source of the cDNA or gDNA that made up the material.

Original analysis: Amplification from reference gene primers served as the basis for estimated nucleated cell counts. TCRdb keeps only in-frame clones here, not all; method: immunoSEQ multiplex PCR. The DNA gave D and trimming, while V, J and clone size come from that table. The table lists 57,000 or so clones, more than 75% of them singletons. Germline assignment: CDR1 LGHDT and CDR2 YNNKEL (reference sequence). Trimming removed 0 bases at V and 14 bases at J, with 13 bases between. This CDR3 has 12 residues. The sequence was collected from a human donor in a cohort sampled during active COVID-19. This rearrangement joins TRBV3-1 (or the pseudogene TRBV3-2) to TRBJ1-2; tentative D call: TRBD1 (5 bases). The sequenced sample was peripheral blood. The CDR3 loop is CASSQDGATKTF. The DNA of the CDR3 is TGTGCCAGCAGCCAAGATGGGGCCACCAAGACCTTC.